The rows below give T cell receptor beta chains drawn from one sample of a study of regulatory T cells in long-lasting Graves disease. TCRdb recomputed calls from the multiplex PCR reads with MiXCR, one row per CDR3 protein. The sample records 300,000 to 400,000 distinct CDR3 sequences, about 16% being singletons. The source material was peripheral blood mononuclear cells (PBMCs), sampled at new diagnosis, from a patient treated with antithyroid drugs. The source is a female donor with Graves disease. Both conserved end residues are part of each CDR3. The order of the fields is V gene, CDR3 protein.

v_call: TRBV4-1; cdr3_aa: CASSRSEGLNTEAFF
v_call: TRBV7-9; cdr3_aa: CASSTWGGSGNEQFF
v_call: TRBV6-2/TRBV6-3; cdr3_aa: CASSLSGGGVFDEQFF
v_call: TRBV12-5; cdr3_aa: CASGLVLGRLKNTGELFF
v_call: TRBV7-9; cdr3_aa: CASSHLDNSGANVLTF
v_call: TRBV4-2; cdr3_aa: CASSQGTSRDVDTQYF
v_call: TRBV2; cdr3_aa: CASTPERDRPSPLHF
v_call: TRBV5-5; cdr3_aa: CASSRTGLNEKLFF
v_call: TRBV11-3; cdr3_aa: CASSLFPETEAFF
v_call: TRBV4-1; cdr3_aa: CASSQGQTGQSGYGYTF
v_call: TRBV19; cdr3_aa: CASSFSWLNTGELFF
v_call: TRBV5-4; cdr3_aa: CASSLEAGRQEETQYF
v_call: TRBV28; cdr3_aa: CASRTTVQETQYF
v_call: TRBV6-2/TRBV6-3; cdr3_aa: CASLHIDTQYF
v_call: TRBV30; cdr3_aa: CAWRGQGRGEKLFF
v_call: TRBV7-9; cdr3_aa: CASSLGDRSYNEQFF
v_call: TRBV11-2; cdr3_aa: CASSLGPNSYNEQFF
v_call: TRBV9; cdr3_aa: CASGRDNEQFF
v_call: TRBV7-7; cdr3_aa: CASSAGTITGELFF
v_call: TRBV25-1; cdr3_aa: CASSELPGTSGNNEQFF
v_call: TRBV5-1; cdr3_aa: CASSLGLAPTGELFF
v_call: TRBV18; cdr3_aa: CASSSTDETQYF
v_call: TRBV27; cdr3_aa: CASSLLPPGHEQYF
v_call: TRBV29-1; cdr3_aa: CSATRGRAWKDTQYF